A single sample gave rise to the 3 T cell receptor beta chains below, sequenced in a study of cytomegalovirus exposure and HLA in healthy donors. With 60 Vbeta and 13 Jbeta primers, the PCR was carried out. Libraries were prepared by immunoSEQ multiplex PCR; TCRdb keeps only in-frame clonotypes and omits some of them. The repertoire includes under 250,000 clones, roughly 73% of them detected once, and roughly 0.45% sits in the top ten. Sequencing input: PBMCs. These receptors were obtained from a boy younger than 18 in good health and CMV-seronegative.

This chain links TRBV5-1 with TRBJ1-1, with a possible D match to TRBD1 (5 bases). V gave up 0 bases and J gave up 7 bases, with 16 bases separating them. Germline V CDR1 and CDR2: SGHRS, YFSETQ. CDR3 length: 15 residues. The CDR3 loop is CASSLDGTEGSEAFF. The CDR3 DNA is TGCGCCAGCAGCTTGGATGGGACGGAGGGGAGTGAAGCTTTCTTT.

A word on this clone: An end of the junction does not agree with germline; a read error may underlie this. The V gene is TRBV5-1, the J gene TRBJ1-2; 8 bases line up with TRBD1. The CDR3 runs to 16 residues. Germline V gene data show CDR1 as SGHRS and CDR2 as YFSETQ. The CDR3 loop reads CASSRTDRGDFYGHTF. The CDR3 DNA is TGCGCCAGCAGCCGAACCGACAGGGGAGATTTCTATGGCCACACCTTC.

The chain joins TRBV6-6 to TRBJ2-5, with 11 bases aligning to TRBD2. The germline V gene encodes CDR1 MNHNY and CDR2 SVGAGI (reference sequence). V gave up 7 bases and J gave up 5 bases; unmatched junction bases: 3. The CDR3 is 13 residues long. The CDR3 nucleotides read TGTGCCAGCACCCGGACTAGCGGGGAGACCCAGTACTTC. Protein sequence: CASTRTSGETQYF.